Shown below are 6 T cell receptor beta chains from a single sample sequenced in a study of blood T cells in healthy people across ages. Alongside a J-beta primer mix, a sample-barcoded 5' primer served in a second PCR lasting about 7 to 11 cycles. Using its own MiXCR run on the 5' RACE reads, TCRdb lists one record per CDR3 protein. The sample contains hundreds of thousands of distinct CDR3 sequences, 40% to 50% of which appear only once. Sequencing was performed on blood. Receptor source: a man between 60 and 75 years old in good health.

This clonotype was found a few times. The chain links TRBV5-1 to TRBJ2-7, with D perhaps matching TRBD1 (5 bases). The CDR3 is made up of 15 amino acids. Looked up from germline, CDR1 is SGHRS and CDR2 is YFSETQ. V dropped 1 base and J dropped 1 base, with 12 bases sitting between them. CDR3 in DNA: TGCGCCAGCAGCTTGAACAGGTATACTTCCTACGAGCAGTACTTC. It specifies CASSLNRYTSYEQYF.

V and J are TRBV10-3 and TRBJ2-7; TRBD2 agrees at 10 bases. The CDR3 loop spans 15 amino acids. The V gene's germline CDR1 is ENHRY and CDR2 SYGVKD. V dropped 5 bases and J dropped 0; count of bases not matched to a gene: 4. CDR3 coding DNA: TGTGCCATCAGTCCTAGCGGGGGAAGCTCCTACGAGCAGTACTTC. Its protein product is CAISPSGGSSYEQYF.

The rearrangement links TRBV12-3 or TRBV12-4 to TRBJ2-1, with D maybe TRBD2 (7 bases). The CDR3 totals 14 residues. V gave up 8 bases and J gave up 4 bases, with 15 bases separating them. CDR3 sequence reads: CASGTGGPYNEQFF. The DNA for the CDR3 is TGTGCCAGCGGCACCGGGGGGCCGTACAATGAGCAGTTCTTC.

For the CDR3, the DNA is TGTGCCAGCAGCTTAATTGGCACCTATGGCTACACCTTC. Its protein product is CASSLIGTYGYTF. The chain has TRBV7-9 and TRBJ1-2; D not certain. The CDR3 is 13 residues long. Trimming pared 2 bases from V and 4 bases from J, leaving 8 bases between. Germline CDR1 SEHNR, CDR2 FQNEAQ (reference sequence). The entire variable domain, with the rest obtained from reference TRBV7-9 and TRBJ1-2, is as follows: DTGVSQNPRHKITKRGQNVTFRCDPISEHNRLYWYRQTLGQGPEFLTYFQNEAQLEKSRLLSDRFSAERPKGSFSTLEIQRTEQGDSAMYLCASSLIGTYGYTFGSGTRLTVV.

V is TRBV4-3 and J is TRBJ2-3; tentatively, D is TRBD1 or TRBD2 (5 bases each). The germline V gene has CDR1 LGHNA and CDR2 YSLEER. V lost 0 bases, J lost 1 base, and 14 bases lay in between. This CDR3 is built from 17 residues. In DNA form, the CDR3 reads TGCGCCAGCAGCCAAGATTGGGGGAGAACTGGCACAGATACGCAGTATTTT. Its translation is CASSQDWGRTGTDTQYF.

This clonotype was recorded a few times. This rearrangement joins TRBV27 to TRBJ1-2; no firm D call. The CDR3 runs 13 residues. Germline V CDR1 and CDR2: MNHEY, SMNVEV (reference sequence). Between the trimmed V and J ends, which lost 7 bases and 1 base, there was a span of 10 bases. The CDR3 DNA reads TGTGCCAGCACCCGGGATCTTAACTATGGCTACACCTTC. Translating it yields CASTRDLNYGYTF.